This T cell receptor (beta chain) was sequenced during a study of blood T cell repertoires in COVID-19 (dated by TCRdb to the early 2020s). Concerning the study at large: Collaborator samples came from the United States, Italy and Spain and covered acute and convalescent phases of COVID-19. The prospective study material was composed of cDNA or gDNA derived from T cells, B-cell-depleted T cells, or PBMCs. Subjects who had been exposed to COVID-19, were actively infected with it, or had recovered from it provided the deeply sampled blood TCRbeta repertoires that made up the dataset. The repertoires were released in a freely available public database meant as a resource for research on the immune response to SARS-CoV-2. Samples came from the ongoing ImmuneRACE study (first 160 participants) plus 1,254 subjects from 6 global collaborators. Sample metadata almost always included a de-identified subject ID, COVID-19 status, age in years and sex. HLA class I and class II types, where available, came from metadata supplied by the sample provider rather than from assay-based typing. What the research found in general, with its limitations: The quantity of clinical and demographic metadata differed by source and by participant and was supplied without curation.

Reading from cysteine to phenylalanine, the CDR3 counts 13 amino acids. Here the CDR3 DNA is all that survives: 39 bases in frame from base 1. The germline V gene gives CDR1 as MDHEN and CDR2 as SYDVKM. V and J are trimmed by 6 bases and 8 bases, and the gene matches miss 3 bases of the junction. TCRbeta CDR3 regions were amplified from genomic DNA using the immunoSEQ Assay, a bias-controlled multiplex PCR. In the original analysis: The number of nucleated cells in each sample was estimated by amplification of reference gene primers within the assay. To quantify the absolute abundance of each unique TCRbeta CDR3 rearrangement, sequence reads were collapsed and filtered. For each sample, productive Simpson clonality was calculated as the square root of Simpson's diversity index across productive rearrangements. TCRdb retrieved this table from immuneACCESS and kept in-frame rearrangements only. Not all clones are present; in checked studies, unresolved V genes account for under half, and no reason is known for the remainder. D and trimming come from the DNA, and the V and J calls and clone size come from that table. Here the sample has fewer than 250,000 clones; 86% occur a single time. The ten top clones hold approximately 2% of the sample.

As regards this clone: The antigen it binds to is not known. Base qualities were left out, and no much larger clone turns up one base away.

Participants in the prospective study were aged roughly 18 to 100 years, lived in 20 to 25 United States geographic areas, and enrolled through a virtual design. In the prospective study, cohorts were assigned on the basis of participant-reported clinical history obtained from a screening survey and a study questionnaire. For ImmuneRACE Cohort 3, a participant was defined as recovered based on two consecutive negative NP/OP PCR tests, clearance by a healthcare professional, or resolution of symptoms. In the prospective study, whole blood, serum and a nasopharyngeal or oropharyngeal swab were collected from each participant by mobile phlebotomists. Prospective study participants could optionally give additional blood draws and questionnaires over a roughly 2-month period. Prospective study blood samples were shipped either frozen or at room temperature before DNA extraction.

Recombination joined TRBV28 with TRBJ1-4, and 10 bases in between align with TRBD1. The sequencing sample was made of PBMCs or T cells enriched from blood (not recorded which). The origin of this receptor is a woman aged 45-60 years who had recovered from COVID-19. The CDR3: CASRTGGGEKLFF. The nucleotide sequence is given as TGTGCCAGCAGGACAGGGGGCGGCGAAAAACTGTTTTTT. With all but the CDR3 taken from the reference TRBV28 and TRBJ1-4 genes, the full variable domain is: DVKVTQSSRYLVKRTGEKVFLECVQDMDHENMFWYRQDPGLGLRLIYFSYDVKMKEKGDIPEGYSVSREKKERFSLILESASTNQTSMYLCASRTGGGEKLFFGSGTQLSVL.